These T cell receptor beta chains were read from a single sample in a study of T cells in localized non-small cell lung cancer. Libraries were prepared by immunoSEQ multiplex PCR; TCRdb keeps only in-frame clonotypes and omits some of them. The sample shows roughly 23,000 clones, 70% to 90% of them seen only once. This specimen consisted of peripheral blood, obtained before any cancer treatment. These receptor sequences come from a male donor aged 60 or over with stage I squamous cell lung carcinoma. The CDR3 runs from the conserved cysteine through the conserved F or W. A D gene is named only where the DNA matches it firmly. Clone size appears in some rows only: once, few, many, or a class for an expanded clone.

clone_size,j_call,d_call,v_call,cdr3_nt,cdr3_aa
.,TRBJ1-1,.,TRBV2,TGTGCCAGCTCACTAGAGAATCCCACTGAAGCTTTCTTT,CASSLENPTEAFF
.,TRBJ2-1,.,TRBV7-8,TGTGCCAGCAGAAAGGACAACTACAATGAGCAGTTCTTC,CASRKDNYNEQFF
.,TRBJ1-6,.,TRBV18,TGTGCCAGCTCACCACAGGGTCCCTATAATTCACCCCTCCACTTT,CASSPQGPYNSPLHF
.,TRBJ2-3,.,TRBV30,TGTGCCTGGAGTGTTGAGGCAGAAGGGAGCTTGAGGGATACGCAGTATTTT,CAWSVEAEGSLRDTQYF
.,TRBJ2-3,.,TRBV20-1,TGCAGTGCTTCCCCCACAGATACGCAGTATTTT,CSASPTDTQYF
.,TRBJ1-5,.,TRBV4-3,TGCGCCAGCAGCCAAGATAGGGGGGTTTTAAGCCAGCCCCAGCATTTT,CASSQDRGVLSQPQHF
.,TRBJ1-2,.,TRBV5-1,TGCGCCAGCAGCTTGGTAAAGGATCAGCGGAACTATGGCTACACCTTC,CASSLVKDQRNYGYTF
.,TRBJ1-3,.,TRBV5-5,TGTGCCAGCAGCTTGCAACACCTCGACTTAGGAAACACCATATATTTT,CASSLQHLDLGNTIYF
.,TRBJ1-2,TRBD1,TRBV7-2,TGTGCCAGCAGCCCGAAAGTCACAGGGGGTGCTAACTATGGCTACACCTTC,CASSPKVTGGANYGYTF
once,TRBJ2-2,.,TRBV9,TGTGCCAGCAGCCCCATAAACACCGGGGAGCTGTTTTTT,CASSPINTGELFF
few,TRBJ1-1,.,TRBV27,TGTGCCAGTCGCCTAACGATGAACACTGAAGCTTTCTTT,CASRLTMNTEAFF
.,TRBJ1-2,TRBD1,TRBV2,TGTGCCAGCAGCGCGGAGGACAGGGGTGACTATGGCTACACCTTC,CASSAEDRGDYGYTF
.,TRBJ2-7,.,TRBV7-2,TGTGCCAGCAGCTCCGCCGGGACTGGCCCCTACGAGCAGTACTTC,CASSSAGTGPYEQYF
.,TRBJ1-1,.,TRBV27,TGTGCCAGCAGTTTCCGCCTAGGGGGAGGAGCTTTCTTT,CASSFRLGGGAFF
once,TRBJ2-3,.,TRBV20-1,TGCGGACCCTTGTTGGTAGATACGCAGTATTTT,CGPLLVDTQYF
.,TRBJ1-1,TRBD1,TRBV9,TGTGCCAGCGGGGGGACAGTCAACACTGAAGCTTTCTTT,CASGGTVNTEAFF
.,TRBJ2-3,.,TRBV2,TGTGCCAGCAGTCTAGGGTCCCCCGGGGCAGATACGCAGTATTTT,CASSLGSPGADTQYF
once,TRBJ2-7,.,TRBV27,TGTGCCAGCAGTTTTTTATCATCCGGGGACGAGCAGTACTTC,CASSFLSSGDEQYF
.,TRBJ2-1,.,TRBV19,TGTGCCAGTAGTATGCCGGGGACCTACAATGAGCAGTTCTTC,CASSMPGTYNEQFF
once,TRBJ2-3,TRBD2,TRBV10-2,TGCGCCAGCAGCGACCTAGCGGGGGGGCCCACAGATACGCAGTATTTT,CASSDLAGGPTDTQYF
.,TRBJ2-7,TRBD2,TRBV5-1,TGCGCCAGCAGCTTGGAAGCGGGGGTCTACGAGCAGTACTTC,CASSLEAGVYEQYF
once,TRBJ1-1,.,TRBV7-9,TGTGCCAGCAGCCCATGGACCAAGAACACTGAAGCTTTCTTT,CASSPWTKNTEAFF
few,TRBJ1-1,.,TRBV9,TGTGCCAGCACTCCCCTTAGGGAGAACACTGAAGCTTTCTTT,CASTPLRENTEAFF
.,TRBJ1-3,.,TRBV15,TGTGCCACCAGCAGAGATCACTTTCCGGGGAACACCATATATTTT,CATSRDHFPGNTIYF
once,TRBJ2-2,TRBD1,TRBV27,TGTGCCAGCAGTTTGTCAGGGGGCGGCGGGGAGCTGTTTTTT,CASSLSGGGGELFF
.,TRBJ1-4,TRBD1,TRBV6-5,TGTGCCAGCAGTATCGGTACAGGGGCTAATGAAAAACTGTTTTTT,CASSIGTGANEKLFF
.,TRBJ1-6,.,TRBV30,TGTGCCTGGAAGTCACGAGGGGGAATTAATTCACCCCTCCACTTT,CAWKSRGGINSPLHF
.,TRBJ2-3,.,TRBV7-6,TGTGCCAGCAGCCCGAGGCCCGGTGGCGCAGATACGCAGTATTTT,CASSPRPGGADTQYF
.,TRBJ1-5,.,TRBV7-1,TGTGCCAGCAGTTATCTGGGGCAGAATCAGCCCCAGCATTTT,CASSYLGQNQPQHF
.,TRBJ1-2,.,TRBV19,TGTGCCAGTAGTATTGGCGGCCAGGGAAACTATGGCTACACCTTC,CASSIGGQGNYGYTF
.,TRBJ2-3,.,TRBV5-1,TGCGCCAGCAGCTTGTCCGGACGTCCCTCAGATACGCAGTATTTT,CASSLSGRPSDTQYF
.,TRBJ2-3,.,TRBV5-4,TGTGCCAGCAGCTTCGGGACACGGGCAGATACGCAGTATTTT,CASSFGTRADTQYF
.,TRBJ2-4,.,TRBV7-2,TGTGCCAGCAGCTCGGGGGACATTCAGTACTTC,CASSSGDIQYF
.,TRBJ1-4,.,TRBV19,TGTGCCAGTAGTATGCAGTCAGGCGAAAAACTGTTTTTT,CASSMQSGEKLFF
.,TRBJ2-1,.,TRBV4-1,TGCGCCAGCAGCCAAGTCAGTTTTATGGCCTGTTGGCAGAGCTCCTACAATGAGCAGTTCTTC,CASSQVSFMACWQSSYNEQFF
.,TRBJ1-6,.,TRBV9,TGTGCCAGCAGCGTAGGGTCGGGCTCCTATAATTCACCCCTCCACTTT,CASSVGSGSYNSPLHF
.,TRBJ1-2,TRBD1,TRBV27,TGTGCCAGCAGTCAATATCCGGGGACAGGGTCAGACTATGGCTACACCTTC,CASSQYPGTGSDYGYTF
.,TRBJ1-2,.,TRBV25-1,TGTGCCAGCAGCGGGGAAGTCTATGGCTACACCTTC,CASSGEVYGYTF
few,TRBJ2-3,.,TRBV4-2,TGTGCCAGCAGCCCTAAGGGGGATAGCACAGATACGCAGTATTTT,CASSPKGDSTDTQYF
.,TRBJ2-3,.,TRBV5-1,TGCGCCAGCAGCTCCAAGGGAGATACGCAGTATTTT,CASSSKGDTQYF
.,TRBJ1-3,.,TRBV11-1,TGTGCCAGCAGCTGGGGACAAAGCTCTGGAAACACCATATATTTT,CASSWGQSSGNTIYF
.,TRBJ1-1,.,TRBV19,TGTGCCAGCCACAAAAGCAGCAACTTCGAGATCGGGCCGCTAATAACTGAAGCTTTCTTT,CASHKSSNFEIGPLITEAFF